The T cell receptor (beta chain) described here comes from a study of blood T cell repertoires in COVID-19. This CDR3 has 15 residues. Germline V gene sequence: CDR1 GTSNPN, CDR2 SVGIG (reference sequence). The V end lost 0 bases, the J end lost 4 bases, and 13 bases lay between the germline ends. TCRdb's copy holds only in-frame clones and misses some; the assay was immunoSEQ multiplex PCR. The sample contains tens of thousands of clones, more than 75% of which appear only once. The source is a woman of 80 years or more with acute or convalescent COVID-19. Specimen: peripheral blood. The V and J genes are TRBV30 and TRBJ1-5; D is unclear. The CDR3 here is CAWSVSGSGNQPQHF. The CDR3 DNA is TGTGCCTGGAGTGTATCGGGGAGTGGGAATCAGCCCCAGCATTTT.